What follows are 30 T cell receptor beta chains derived from one specimen sequenced in a study of T cell responses to AZD1222 COVID-19 vaccine (dated by TCRdb to the early 2020s). In the paper's terms, the time point label means: about 28 days (+/-7) after the second vaccine dose. The method behind the library was the immunoSEQ multiplex PCR assay. Entries here come from immuneACCESS through TCRdb and include only in-frame sequences with V and J called. Some clones fail to appear in such tables; in the studies checked, an unresolved V gene covers under half of the shortfall, and the cause of the remainder is unknown. The sample table shows approximately 93,000 clones, and roughly 89% are seen once. In total, the top ten clones hold roughly 5% of the sample. Sequenced here: peripheral blood, sampled 28 days after the second AZD1222 dose. The receptors here all came from an adult who received the AZD1222 COVID-19 vaccine.

CDR3 nucleotide sequence: TGTGCCTGGAGTGTAGGGTCAGCATCGGCCCTTAATTCACCCCTCCACTTT. Protein sequence: CAWSVGSASALNSPLHF. This rearrangement joins TRBV30 to TRBJ1-6; D not certain. The CDR3 is 17 residues long. V lost 0 bases and J lost 6, with 18 bases in between. Germline CDR1 is GTSNPN and CDR2 is SVGIG (reference sequence). Full variable domain (outside the CDR3, taken from reference TRBV30 and TRBJ1-6): SQTIHQWPATLVQPVGSPLSLECTVEGTSNPNLYWYRQAAGRGLQLLFYSVGIGQISSEVPQNLSASRPQDRQFILSSKKLLLSDSGFYLCAWSVGSASALNSPLHFGNGTRLTVT.

The rearrangement joins TRBV3-1 (or the pseudogene TRBV3-2) to TRBJ2-5, with TRBD2 identical over 8 bases. The V and J ends lost 6 bases and 2 bases, in that order; junction bases with no gene match: 5. The CDR3 contains 14 residues. CDR1 LGHDT and CDR2 YNNKEL come from the germline V gene (reference sequence). CDR3 in amino acids: CASSKRGIQETQYF. For the CDR3, the DNA is TGTGCCAGCAGTAAGCGGGGGATACAAGAGACCCAGTACTTC.

This chain links TRBV6-2 or TRBV6-3 with TRBJ1-5, with D unclear. V lost 6 bases and J 0 bases, leaving 12 bases between the germline ends. The CDR3 loop spans 15 amino acids. The germline V gene encodes CDR1 MNHEY and CDR2 SVGEGT. CDR3 DNA sequence: TGTGCCAGCAGCCCCCTATCTGCTAGCAATCAGCCCCAGCATTTT. This codes for CASSPLSASNQPQHF.

The table lists this clone with a count of one. The chain carries TRBV19 and TRBJ1-1, with D possibly TRBD1 on 5 matching bases. In germline, CDR1 is LNHDA, CDR2 SQIVND (reference sequence). V lost 3 bases and J 6 bases, leaving 11 bases between the germline ends. This CDR3 spans 13 amino acids. The CDR3 DNA reads TGTGCCAGTAGTATGCCGGGGCAGCCTGAAGCTTTCTTT. Protein product: CASSMPGQPEAFF.

V and J are TRBV5-4 and TRBJ2-5, with TRBD1 matching 7 bases. Germline CDR1 reads SGHNT; CDR2 reads YYREEE (reference sequence). Losses at the gene ends were 0 bases for V and 1 base for J; bases not matched to a gene: 6. This CDR3 comprises 16 residues. CDR3 sequence (DNA): TGTGCCAGCAGCTTGGACTACCGGGACAGCCAAGAGACCCAGTACTTC. As protein: CASSLDYRDSQETQYF.

V usage is TRBV12-1 and J usage is TRBJ1-1; the D call in the table, TRBD1, was not verified against the DNA. TRBV12-1 is a listed pseudogene. CDR3 size: 17 residues. CDR3 DNA sequence: TGTGCCAGCAGCTTTGGTCGAACAGGGTTACTGAACACTGAAGCTTTCTTT. Translation gives CASSFGRTGLLNTEAFF.

V gene TRBV20-1 combines with J gene TRBJ1-6, with 10 bases that match TRBD1. V shed 3 bases, J shed 7 bases, and the junction held 12 bases outside the gene matches. CDR3 length: 17 amino acids. In germline, CDR1 is DFQATT, CDR2 SNEGSKA (reference sequence). CDR3 sequence: CSASDTMTGGGNSPLHF. The CDR3 bases are TGCAGTGCTAGTGACACCATGACAGGGGGCGGGAATTCACCCCTCCACTTT.

The rearrangement joins TRBV5-6 to TRBJ1-5; 9 nucleotides match TRBD1. From germline, CDR1 is SGHDT and CDR2 YYEEEE. The CDR3 spans 17 residues. V trimming: 4 bases; J trimming: 6 bases; junction bases outside the gene matches: 14. The CDR3 protein is CASSLKGEQGAAQPQHF. Here the CDR3 DNA reads TGTGCCAGCAGCCTAAAGGGTGAACAGGGGGCGGCTCAGCCCCAGCATTTT. Using reference TRBV5-6 and TRBJ1-5 for the parts outside the CDR3, the full variable domain is DAGVTQSPTHLIKTRGQQVTLRCSPKSGHDTVSWYQQALGQGPQFIFQYYEEEERQRGNFPDRFSGHQFPNYSSELNVNALLLGDSALYLCASSLKGEQGAAQPQHFGDGTRLSIL.

This chain connects TRBV9 to TRBJ1-1; 10 bases map to TRBD1. CDR3 length: 14 amino acids. The junction had 4 bases not matched to a gene; V was cut back by 3 bases and J by 5 bases. The germline gives CDR1 SGDLS, CDR2 YYNGEE. CDR3 DNA: TGTGCCAGCAGCGGCGGACAGGGGGGGACTGAAGCTTTCTTT. The encoded protein is CASSGGQGGTEAFF.

The chain has TRBV6-1 and TRBJ2-3; 12 bases map to TRBD2. The V gene's germline CDR1 is MNHNS and CDR2 SASEGT. V dropped 0 bases and J dropped 6; count of bases not matched to a gene: 4. The CDR3 is made up of 16 amino acids. The CDR3 spells CASSEALAGGRDTQYF. The DNA for the CDR3 is TGTGCCAGCAGTGAAGCGCTAGCGGGGGGGCGTGATACGCAGTATTTT.

The chain has TRBV19 and TRBJ1-1; D uncertain. Trimming took off 3 bases at V and 3 bases at J, with 8 bases between the two ends. The CDR3 runs to 13 residues. Germline V gives CDR1 LNHDA, CDR2 SQIVND (reference sequence). This chain's CDR3 is CASSIPSYTEAFF. CDR3 coding DNA: TGTGCCAGTAGTATCCCGTCTTACACTGAAGCTTTCTTT.

This chain uses TRBV5-1 with TRBJ1-1; the match to TRBD1 covers 8 bases. Germline V gives CDR1 SGHRS, CDR2 YFSETQ. V trimming: 1 base; J trimming: 6 bases; junction bases outside the gene matches: 2. The CDR3 extends over 13 amino acids. For the CDR3, the DNA is TGCGCCAGCAGCTTGACAGGGGGGGCTGAAGCTTTCTTT. This translates into CASSLTGGAEAFF.

This clone appeared a single time. This chain joins TRBV6-5 and TRBJ1-2; possibly TRBD1 for D (6 bases). With 3 bases removed from V and 4 bases from J, the gap between germline ends came to 9 bases. The CDR3 sequence is 13 residues long. Germline V lookup: CDR1 MNHEY, CDR2 SVGAGI. Written as DNA, the CDR3 is TGTGCCAGCAGTTATCGGACAGCCTATGGCTACACCTTC. Translated, it gives CASSYRTAYGYTF.

This sequence joins TRBV6-5 and TRBJ1-3, with D tentatively TRBD1 (5 bases). V lost 6 bases and J lost 0, with 12 bases in between. Germline V gene lookup returns CDR1 MNHEY and CDR2 SVGAGI. The CDR3 spans 15 residues. The CDR3 reads CASSRDGGSGNTIYF. The CDR3 region has the DNA TGTGCCAGCAGCCGGGACGGGGGCTCTGGAAACACCATATATTTT.

Worth noting for this clone: The same CDR3 also results from other DNA sequences found in this sample. The chain is built from TRBV27 and TRBJ1-5; D uncertain. Germline V gives CDR1 MNHEY, CDR2 SMNVEV (reference sequence). The V end lost 6 bases, the J end lost 7 bases, and 10 bases lay between the germline ends. The CDR3 loop spans 12 amino acids. The CDR3 DNA reads as TGTGCCAGCAGCCTCCTCGGGCAGCCCCAGCATTTT. Amino acids: CASSLLGQPQHF.

The CDR3, as DNA: TGTGCCAGTAGTGCCAACAGGGTCTCGGAGACCCAGTACTTC. Encoded protein: CASSANRVSETQYF. The chain recombines TRBV19 with TRBJ2-5; tentatively, D is TRBD1 (6 bases). The CDR3 runs to 14 residues. V lost 5 bases and J 5 bases, leaving 15 bases between the germline ends. CDR1 and CDR2 from the germline V gene are LNHDA and SQIVND (reference sequence).

The V and J genes are TRBV7-9 and TRBJ2-3; the match to TRBD2 covers 9 bases. From germline, CDR1 is SEHNR and CDR2 FQNEAQ (reference sequence). The CDR3 runs to 14 residues. Trimming removed 4 bases from V and 7 bases from J; junction bases left unmatched: 6. This chain's CDR3 is CASSSLAGRYTQYF. Written as DNA, the CDR3 is TGTGCCAGCAGCTCCCTAGCGGGGCGATATACGCAGTATTTT.

The J gene is TRBJ2-7, the V gene TRBV2, with D maybe TRBD1 (5 bases). V lost 5 bases and J 2 bases, leaving 13 bases between the germline ends. The CDR3 loop spans 14 amino acids. Germline assignment: CDR1 SNHLY and CDR2 FYNNEI. The CDR3 loop is CASSPRVGPYEQYF. The CDR3 DNA follows: TGTGCCAGCAGTCCCAGGGTAGGCCCCTACGAGCAGTACTTC. Looking up the rest from reference TRBV2 and TRBJ2-7 gives the full variable domain: EPEVTQTPSHQVTQMGQEVILRCVPISNHLYFYWYRQILGQKVEFLVSFYNNEISEKSEIFDDQFSVERPDGSNFTLKIRSTKLEDSAMYFCASSPRVGPYEQYFGPGTRLTVT.

J is TRBJ2-7 and V is TRBV7-9; tentatively, D is TRBD1 (6 bases). Germline V gene data show CDR1 as SEHNR and CDR2 as FQNEAQ (reference sequence). The V and J ends lost 5 bases and 3 bases respectively, with 11 bases between them. CDR3 length: 13 amino acids. This CDR3 reads CASSGTPYYEQYV. CDR3 coding DNA: TGTGCCAGCAGCGGGACACCTTACTACGAGCAGTACGTC.

This clone came up a few times. The chain is built from TRBV19 and TRBJ1-5, with 8 bases aligning to TRBD1. Trimming at V came to 4 bases and at J to 4 bases, leaving 6 bases not matched to a gene. Germline CDR1 is LNHDA and CDR2 is SQIVND (reference sequence). The CDR3 has 15 residues. CDR3 amino acids: CASSTRTGYNQPQHF. For the CDR3, the DNA is TGTGCCAGTAGTACCCGGACAGGGTATAATCAGCCCCAGCATTTT. Based on the CDR3 plus reference TRBV19 and TRBJ1-5, the full variable domain is DGGITQSPKYLFRKEGQNVTLSCEQNLNHDAMYWYRQDPGQGLRLIYYSQIVNDFQKGDIAEGYSVSREKKESFPLTVTSAQKNPTAFYLCASSTRTGYNQPQHFGDGTRLSIL.

The chain has TRBV7-8 and TRBJ1-6; D gene ambiguous. The germline V gene encodes CDR1 SGHVS and CDR2 FQNEAQ. With 1 base removed from V and 9 bases from J, the gap between germline ends came to 16 bases. The length of the CDR3 is 16 residues. The CDR3 nucleotides are TGTGCCAGCAGCTTAGAATCCCTCCCGTCGGCTTCACCCCTCCACTTT. Translated, it gives CASSLESLPSASPLHF.

A few counts support this clone. The genes are TRBV5-1 and TRBJ2-2, with a weak D call TRBD1 (6 bases). The ends were cut back, 4 bases at V and 5 bases at J, with 21 bases in the middle. Germline V gives CDR1 SGHRS, CDR2 YFSETQ. The CDR3 runs 17 residues. The CDR3 DNA reads as TGCGCCAGCAGCGGCTCAGGGTCGGGGACAACGACCGGGGAGCTGTTTTTT. Translating it yields CASSGSGSGTTTGELFF.

The CDR3 reads CASSEWDTNSYGYTF. CDR3 sequence (DNA): TGTGCCAGCAGTGAATGGGACACGAACTCCTATGGCTACACCTTC. J is TRBJ1-2 and V is TRBV6-1; D may be TRBD1 (6 bases). Germline CDR1 is MNHNS and CDR2 is SASEGT. Trimming removed 2 bases from V and 4 bases from J, with 14 bases in between. CDR3 length: 15 residues.

The chain uses TRBV3-1 (or the pseudogene TRBV3-2) and TRBJ2-3; possible D gene TRBD2, 5 bases. The germline V gene encodes CDR1 LGHDT and CDR2 YNNKEL (reference sequence). This CDR3 has 16 residues. Trimming stripped 7 bases from V and 4 bases from J, with 21 bases between. CDR3 amino acids: CASTSLHRGGPDTQYF. In nucleotides, the CDR3 is TGTGCCAGCACCTCCTTGCATCGGGGTGGGCCAGATACGCAGTATTTT.

The chain links TRBV19 to TRBJ2-5; 9 positions match TRBD2. Germline trimming cut 0 bases from V and 2 bases from J; bases unmatched to any gene: 7. The germline CDR1 and CDR2 sequences are LNHDA and SQIVND (reference sequence). The CDR3 sequence is 17 residues long. The CDR3 region has the DNA TGTGCCAGTAGTATAGATCTGGAAGCGGGGGGACAAGAGACCCAGTACTTC. Amino acids: CASSIDLEAGGQETQYF.

The chain combines TRBV27 with TRBJ1-6; D remains ambiguous. The germline CDR1 and CDR2 sequences are MNHEY and SMNVEV (reference sequence). This CDR3 has 13 residues. Between the trimmed V and J ends, which lost 3 bases and 5 bases, there was a span of 5 bases. CDR3 DNA sequence: TGTGCCAGCAGTTTTTGGGATAATTCACCCCTCCACTTT. Translation: CASSFWDNSPLHF.

The V call is TRBV6-5, the J call TRBJ1-6; the D is unclear. Germline values: CDR1 MNHEY, CDR2 SVGAGI. The CDR3 sequence is 14 residues long. Trimming pared 8 bases from V and 8 bases from J, leaving 16 bases between. The CDR3 loop reads CASLPSRMDSPLHF. The CDR3 DNA sequence: TGTGCCAGCCTCCCTTCGAGGATGGATTCACCCCTCCACTTT.

This sequence joins TRBV18 and TRBJ2-7; D is ambiguous. Germline CDR1 and CDR2: KGHSH and LQKENI. Trimming removed 3 bases at V and 8 bases at J, with 20 bases between. The CDR3 covers 15 residues. CDR3 loop: CASSPATFEIPKQYF. In DNA form, the CDR3 reads TGTGCCAGCTCACCGGCCACGTTCGAAATTCCGAAGCAGTACTTC.

The J gene is TRBJ2-1, the V gene TRBV6-6; either TRBD1 or TRBD2 may fit D (5 bases each). CDR1 is MNHNY and CDR2 is SVGAGI in the germline V gene (reference sequence). The CDR3 has 17 residues. The germline V and J ends were trimmed by 6 bases and 5 bases, with 23 bases remaining between them. CDR3: CASSRGRGRSADNEQFF. The CDR3 region has the DNA TGTGCCAGCAGCCGAGGCCGGGGCCGATCCGCGGACAATGAGCAGTTCTTC.

The chain recombines TRBV2 with TRBJ1-4, with a possible D match to TRBD1 (6 bases). V shed 6 bases and J shed 9 bases, with 23 bases lying between them. Per germline, CDR1 SNHLY and CDR2 FYNNEI. This CDR3 comprises 16 residues. CDR3 DNA: TGTGCCAGCAGGGATTTACTCCTTCGGGGGGGCCAAAAACTGTTTTTT. Translated: CASRDLLLRGGQKLFF.